The sequence of this T cell receptor beta chain was determined in a study of T cells in Graves' hyperthyroidism and ophthalmopathy. This clonotype was observed many times. TCR beta CDR3 regions were amplified from RNA. HTBI primers were employed in a first-round RT-PCR of the TCR CDR3. TCRdb re-called the multiplex PCR reads with MiXCR, one entry per CDR3 protein. The table lists about 720,000 distinct CDR3 sequences, about 15% of them singletons, with roughly 8% in the top ten. Sequenced input: blood. This receptor was identified in a man between 18 and 29 years old with Graves' hyperthyroidism.

The CDR3 nucleotides are TGTGCCAGCAGCTCCCCTCAGGGGAGTAGGTTCTTC. It yields the protein CASSSPQGSRFF. The chain links TRBV28 to TRBJ2-1; D is possibly TRBD1 (6 bases). CDR1 MDHEN and CDR2 SYDVKM come from the germline V gene. V lost 6 bases and J 15 bases, leaving 18 bases between the germline ends. This CDR3 is built from 12 residues.